The 10 T cell receptor beta chains listed next were all sequenced from one sample in a study of blood T cell repertoires in COVID-19. Using immunoSEQ multiplex PCR, the repertoire was profiled, and TCRdb retains in-frame clones only, with some absent. The sample includes approximately 250,000 clones, approximately 88% of them seen just once. The sample comprised PBMCs or T cells enriched from blood (not recorded which). These receptor sequences come from a woman aged 35 to 49 with acute COVID-19.

J is TRBJ2-3 and V is TRBV5-4; D is perhaps TRBD1 (5 bases). CDR3 length equals 16 residues. V dropped 2 bases and J dropped 0 bases, with 13 bases sitting between them. Germline V gene sequence: CDR1 SGHNT, CDR2 YYREEE (reference sequence). The CDR3 loop is CASSLGALGSTDTQYF. DNA for the CDR3: TGTGCCAGCAGCTTAGGGGCTCTCGGTAGCACAGATACGCAGTATTTT. Filled out from reference TRBV5-4 and TRBJ2-3, the complete variable domain reads ETGVTQSPTHLIKTRGQQVTLRCSSQSGHNTVSWYQQALGQGPQFIFQYYREEENGRGNFPPRFSGLQFPNYSSELNVNALELDDSALYLCASSLGALGSTDTQYFGPGTRLTVL.

The genes are TRBV4-1 and TRBJ2-3; 10 bases align to TRBD2. The V gene's germline CDR1 is MGHRA and CDR2 YSYEKL. This CDR3 has 17 amino acids. V trimming: 1 base; J trimming: 5 bases; junction bases outside the gene matches: 9. For the CDR3, the DNA is TGCGCCAGCAGCCAAGTAGGACCGGGACTAGCGAAAGATACGCAGTATTTT. As protein: CASSQVGPGLAKDTQYF.

The chain links TRBV6-5 to TRBJ1-2, with 7 bases lining up with TRBD1. The germline V gene has CDR1 MNHEY and CDR2 SVGAGI. J was trimmed by 8 bases and V by 4 bases; bases with no gene match: 7. The CDR3 is made up of 13 amino acids. This CDR3 reads CASSLEGAGGYTF. The CDR3 nucleotides are TGTGCCAGCAGTTTGGAGGGGGCAGGAGGCTACACCTTC.

This clone was seen just once. The chain uses TRBV20-1 and TRBJ1-5; D call uncertain. V gave up 3 bases and J gave up 2 bases, with 26 bases separating them. This CDR3 is built from 19 residues. CDR1 and CDR2 from the germline V gene are DFQATT and SNEGSKA (reference sequence). Written as DNA, the CDR3 is TGCAGTGCTAGTCCGCGGCCCCTTTTTTCTAGCGTCGGCAATCAGCCCCAGCATTTT. It encodes CSASPRPLFSSVGNQPQHF.

The chain carries TRBV27 and TRBJ1-1, with a weak D call TRBD1 (5 bases). The CDR3 totals 13 residues. V lost 4 bases and J lost 1, with 7 bases in between. CDR1 is MNHEY and CDR2 is SMNVEV in the germline V gene (reference sequence). CDR3 loop: CASSWGGNTEAFF. CDR3 coding DNA: TGTGCCAGCAGTTGGGGGGGGAACACTGAAGCTTTCTTT.

Here the CDR3 reads CASSLASGTAANYGYTF. The CDR3 coding sequence is TGTGCCAGCAGCTTAGCGTCTGGTACAGCGGCTAACTATGGCTACACCTTC. The genes are TRBV7-9 and TRBJ1-2; D call uncertain. Trimming took off 0 bases at V and 0 bases at J, with 14 bases between the two ends. Germline-derived CDR1 and CDR2 are SEHNR and FQNEAQ (reference sequence). CDR3 length: 17 amino acids.

J is TRBJ1-6 and V is TRBV28, with TRBD1 matching over 8 bases. Germline lookup yields CDR1 MDHEN and CDR2 SYDVKM. V shed 8 bases, J shed 10 bases, and the junction held 4 bases outside the gene matches. CDR3 length: 12 amino acids. CDR3 region: CASGQGKSPLHF. For the CDR3, the DNA is TGTGCCAGCGGACAGGGTAAATCACCCCTCCACTTT.

The rearrangement uses TRBV28 and TRBJ1-5; no clear D gene. The CDR3 covers 12 residues. V was shortened by 5 bases and J by 6 bases, with 8 bases between the two germline ends. The germline gives CDR1 MDHEN, CDR2 SYDVKM. This chain's CDR3 is CASSNAGQPQHF. The CDR3 DNA reads as TGTGCCAGCAGTAACGCGGGTCAGCCCCAGCATTTT.

This clone was seen a single time. The J gene is TRBJ2-1, the V gene TRBV7-3; 15 bases are shared with TRBD2. The CDR3 has 16 residues. Germline CDR1 reads SGHTA; CDR2 reads FQGTGA. With V trimmed by 6 bases and J by 9 bases, 9 bases remained unmatched. The CDR3 region is CASSRTSGRGTGEQFF. DNA of the CDR3: TGTGCCAGCAGTCGGACTAGCGGGAGGGGTACGGGTGAGCAGTTCTTC.

The V gene is TRBV6-2 or TRBV6-3, the J gene TRBJ2-7, with D possibly being TRBD1 (6 bases). The CDR3 sequence is 15 residues long. With 4 bases removed from V and 2 bases from J, the gap between germline ends came to 15 bases. Germline lookup yields CDR1 MNHEY and CDR2 SVGEGT. The CDR3 reads CASSSARGQAYEQYV. CDR3 DNA sequence: TGTGCCAGCAGTTCCGCCAGGGGACAAGCCTACGAGCAGTACGTC.